This TCR beta chain stems from a study of T cell changes during pregnancy in multiple sclerosis. Germline V gene sequence: CDR1 MNHNS, CDR2 SASEGT. CDR3 size: 15 residues. With 0 bases removed from V and 0 bases from J, the gap between germline ends came to 8 bases. Sequenced by immunoSEQ multiplex PCR; TCRdb stores in-frame clones only, minus some. The sample contains approximately 50,000 clones, 80% to 95% of which appear only once. The sample consisted of CD4+ T cells from peripheral blood mononuclear cells, taken after pregnancy. The chain recombines TRBV6-1 with TRBJ1-1; TRBD1 might be the D (5 bases). The TCR was taken from a female donor with multiple sclerosis, enrolled in a pregnancy study. The CDR3 region is CASSEARGMNTEAFF. The CDR3 DNA reads as TGTGCCAGCAGTGAAGCCCGGGGGATGAACACTGAAGCTTTCTTT.